This T cell receptor (beta chain) was recovered during a study of shared clonotypes between healthy human individuals. Concerning this clone: What it binds is not known.

Naive CD8 isolation took CD45RO-negative cells positively selected for CCR7 and excluded terminally differentiated effector memory CD45RA+ cells. General study results and limits: Relative to their counterparts shared across all four donors, non-shared clonotypes exhibited diminished generation probabilities. Represented diversity (both genetic and exposure-history) was limited by the small number of donors.

This table comes from immunoSEQ multiplex PCR, and its TCRdb copy is limited to in-frame clones, with some not included. The sample carries over 2 million clones, less than 95% recorded once. This CDR3 has 14 residues. Germline-derived CDR1 and CDR2 are SNHLY and FYNNEI. The V and J ends lost 4 bases and 1 base respectively, with 10 bases between them. The receptor was derived from a man aged 18 to 30 in good health. Specimen: naive CD8+ T cells sorted from blood. J is TRBJ2-5 and V is TRBV2; D unclear. CDR3 sequence reads: CASSGWSSQETQYF. The CDR3 bases are TGTGCCAGCAGTGGGTGGTCGAGCCAAGAGACCCAGTACTTC.